Each of the 16 T cell receptor beta chains below was sequenced from the same sample in a study of blood T cell repertoires in COVID-19. The data were produced by immunoSEQ multiplex PCR, yet TCRdb's version contains in-frame clones alone and is incomplete. This sample yields roughly 400,000 clones, of which approximately 89% are seen a single time; about 0.78% belongs to the top ten. The sequenced sample was PBMCs or T cells enriched from blood (not recorded which). These receptors were taken from a woman aged 40 to 50 who had been exposed to COVID-19.

The chain combines TRBV3-1 (or the pseudogene TRBV3-2) with TRBJ1-4; a possible D gene is TRBD1 (5 bases). Germline lookup yields CDR1 LGHDT and CDR2 YNNKEL (reference sequence). V lost 6 bases and J 6 bases, leaving 14 bases between the germline ends. This CDR3 comprises 14 residues. In DNA form, the CDR3 reads TGTGCCAGCAGTTGGTTATGGGGCGATGAAAAACTGTTTTTT. As protein: CASSWLWGDEKLFF.

The V call is TRBV6-5, the J call TRBJ1-2, with 7 bases lining up with TRBD1. This CDR3 contains 13 residues. Germline assignment: CDR1 MNHEY and CDR2 SVGAGI. After removal of 7 bases from V and 5 bases from J, the junction contained 7 bases not matched to a gene. CDR3 sequence reads: CASKQGQGYGYTF. CDR3 DNA sequence: TGTGCCAGCAAACAGGGGCAGGGGTATGGCTACACCTTC.

This clone was detected only once. J is TRBJ1-1 and V is TRBV19; no definite D call. Germline CDR1 reads LNHDA; CDR2 reads SQIVND (reference sequence). V was clipped by 0 bases and J by 3 bases, with 5 bases between them. This CDR3 spans 13 amino acids. The CDR3 loop is CASSIDGDTEAFF. Here the CDR3 DNA reads TGTGCCAGTAGTATAGACGGGGACACTGAAGCTTTCTTT.

The chain links TRBV7-8 to TRBJ1-1; 8 bases match TRBD1. The CDR3 has 14 amino acids. Per germline, CDR1 SGHVS and CDR2 FQNEAQ. J lost 6 bases, V lost 8 bases, and 11 bases had no gene match. The CDR3 nucleotides read TGTGCCAGCGGAGACAGGGGAAAGAGGGCTGAAGCTTTCTTT. Translating it yields CASGDRGKRAEAFF.

This CDR3 reads CASSPHVAVSYNEQFF. CDR3 bases: TGTGCCAGCAGCCCACACGTAGCGGTCTCCTACAATGAGCAGTTCTTC. The chain has TRBV7-3 and TRBJ2-1, with D tentatively TRBD2 (6 bases). Trimming cost V 5 bases and J 0 bases, with 14 bases left between them. Per the germline V gene, CDR1 is SGHTA and CDR2 is FQGTGA. This CDR3 region has 16 residues.

The chain couples TRBV2 to TRBJ2-3, with 13 nucleotides matching TRBD2. With V trimmed by 0 bases and J by 2 bases, 8 bases remained unmatched. Germline V CDR1 and CDR2: SNHLY, FYNNEI. This CDR3 is 19 amino acids long. Here the CDR3 DNA reads TGTGCCAGCAGTGAAGCGAGGACTAGCGGGGGAGATCCCACAGATACGCAGTATTTT. It specifies CASSEARTSGGDPTDTQYF.

V usage is TRBV19 and J usage is TRBJ1-5; the match to TRBD1 covers 7 bases. V shed 5 bases and J 6 bases; nucleotides not matched to a gene: 13. The CDR3 is 16 residues long. Per the germline V gene, CDR1 is LNHDA and CDR2 is SQIVND (reference sequence). Here the CDR3 reads CASSEWLAGGGQPQHF. CDR3 bases: TGTGCCAGTAGTGAGTGGTTGGCAGGGGGTGGTCAGCCCCAGCATTTT. Filled out from reference TRBV19 and TRBJ1-5, the complete variable domain reads DGGITQSPKYLFRKEGQNVTLSCEQNLNHDAMYWYRQDPGQGLRLIYYSQIVNDFQKGDIAEGYSVSREKKESFPLTVTSAQKNPTAFYLCASSEWLAGGGQPQHFGDGTRLSIL.

The gene calls are TRBV18 and TRBJ1-2; the D gene is possibly TRBD1 (5 bases). Germline V gene lookup returns CDR1 KGHSH and CDR2 LQKENI. The CDR3 has 14 amino acids. V lost 3 bases to trimming and J lost 4 bases, with 12 bases between them. The CDR3 DNA follows: TGTGCCAGCTCACCTCCGGGGGTATTCTATGGCTACACCTTC. Translated: CASSPPGVFYGYTF. The full variable domain, rest sourced from reference TRBV18 and TRBJ1-2, is NAGVMQNPRHLVRRRGQEARLRCSPMKGHSHVYWYRQLPEEGLKFMVYLQKENIIDESGMPKERFSAEFPKEGPSILRIQQVVRGDSAAYFCASSPPGVFYGYTFGSGTRLTVV.

This clone was seen once. This chain uses TRBV12-3 or TRBV12-4 with TRBJ2-7; D gene ambiguous. The V end lost 5 bases, the J end lost 3 bases, and 8 bases lay between the germline ends. The CDR3 extends over 12 amino acids. The chain's CDR3 is CASSPPYYEQYF. In DNA, the CDR3 is TGTGCCAGCAGTCCTCCCTACTACGAGCAGTACTTC.

J is TRBJ2-1 and V is TRBV25-1; D is possibly TRBD2 (5 bases). V dropped 1 base and J dropped 7 bases, with 11 bases sitting between them. The CDR3 consists of 14 residues. Germline V CDR1 and CDR2: MGHDK, SYGVNS. CDR3 bases: TGTGCCAGCAGTGAATGGGGAGCGGAAAATGAGCAGTTCTTC. Protein: CASSEWGAENEQFF.

The chain has TRBV2 and TRBJ2-7; D remains ambiguous. V lost 5 bases to trimming and J lost 4 bases, with 9 bases between them. Germline values: CDR1 SNHLY, CDR2 FYNNEI. This CDR3 is 12 amino acids long. CDR3 nucleotide sequence: TGTGCCAGCAGTCACACAGTTTACGAGCAGTACTTC. This encodes CASSHTVYEQYF.

This rearrangement joins TRBV2 to TRBJ1-1; TRBD1 agrees at 7 bases. The CDR3 sequence is 15 residues long. V trimming: 6 bases; J trimming: 2 bases; junction bases outside the gene matches: 9. Germline V gene lookup returns CDR1 SNHLY and CDR2 FYNNEI. CDR3 amino acids: CASRLSKGANTEAFF. Written as DNA, the CDR3 is TGTGCCAGCAGATTGAGTAAGGGGGCAAACACTGAAGCTTTCTTT.

The chain employs TRBV2 and TRBJ1-2; 7 bases fit TRBD1. CDR1 is SNHLY, CDR2 FYNNEI, per germline. V was clipped by 4 bases and J by 4 bases; unmatched bases: 3. CDR3 length: 13 residues. In nucleotides, the CDR3 is TGTGCCAGCAGTGGGGACAGAGTCTATGGCTACACCTTC. Protein: CASSGDRVYGYTF.

The chain combines TRBV18 with TRBJ2-7; D remains unclear. Trimming pared 0 bases from V and 4 bases from J, leaving 10 bases between. Germline CDR1 and CDR2: KGHSH and LQKENI. The length of the CDR3 is 14 residues. The CDR3 DNA follows: TGTGCCAGCTCACCACCGCACAGCTCTTACGAGCAGTACTTC. Amino acid sequence: CASSPPHSSYEQYF.

The chain has TRBV5-4 and TRBJ1-2; 7 nucleotides match TRBD1. The CDR3 is made up of 16 amino acids. The germline gives CDR1 SGHNT, CDR2 YYREEE (reference sequence). The trim removed 4 bases at V and 3 bases at J, leaving 12 bases unmatched. The CDR3 sequence: CASSPRQGRLDYGYTF. The CDR3 bases are TGTGCCAGCAGCCCGAGACAGGGTCGGCTTGACTATGGCTACACCTTC.

This chain links TRBV11-2 with TRBJ1-3; D remains ambiguous. Per germline, CDR1 SGHAT and CDR2 FQNNGV. V lost 0 bases to trimming and J lost 0 bases, with 3 bases between them. CDR3 size: 14 residues. The CDR3 bases are TGTGCCAGCAGCTTAGACTACTCTGGAAACACCATATATTTT. As protein: CASSLDYSGNTIYF. Drawing the rest from reference TRBV11-2 and TRBJ1-3, the complete variable domain is EAGVAQSPRYKIIEKRQSVAFWCNPISGHATLYWYQQILGQGPKLLIQFQNNGVVDDSQLPKDRFSAERLKGVDSTLKIQPAKLEDSAVYLCASSLDYSGNTIYFGEGSWLTVV.